The rows below give T cell receptor beta chains drawn from one sample of a study of regulatory T cells in long-lasting Graves disease. MiXCR was run by TCRdb on the multiplex PCR reads, yielding one entry per CDR3 protein. The data show some 250,000 distinct CDR3 sequences, 15% to 20% seen once. This same sample was also taken into another study, of T cells in Graves' hyperthyroidism and ophthalmopathy.

This material consisted of peripheral blood mononuclear cells (PBMCs), taken at new diagnosis, from a patient treated with antithyroid drugs. The receptor source for this set is a woman in her thirties with Graves disease. CDR3s include the opening cysteine and the closing phenylalanine or tryptophan. The D gene is left open where the match is weak. Expanded clones are given a class, and other clones once, few, many or no size at all.

D	V	J	size	CDR3	DNA
-	TRBV5-5	TRBJ1-5	many	CASSSRGAGNQPQHF	TGTGCCAGCAGCTCCCGTGGGGCGGGCAATCAGCCCCAGCATTTT
TRBD2	TRBV4-2	TRBJ2-3	few	CASSQGILGLAGGMVADTQYF	TGTGCCAGCAGCCAAGGTATTCTTGGACTAGCGGGGGGCATGGTCGCAGATACGCAGTATTTT
-	TRBV9	TRBJ1-3	many	CASSVEGNTIYF	TGTGCCAGCAGTGTGGAGGGAAACACCATATATTTT
-	TRBV20-1	TRBJ2-3	many	CSATAGSTDTQYF	TGCAGTGCAACCGCCGGGTCTACAGATACGCAGTATTTT
-	TRBV3-1	TRBJ1-6	many	CASSSGQTYNSPLHF	TGTGCCAGCAGCAGCGGACAGACCTATAATTCACCCCTCCACTTT
-	TRBV29-1	TRBJ1-1	many	CSVAGRRGTYTEAFF	TGCAGCGTTGCTGGAAGAAGGGGGACTTACACTGAAGCTTTCTTT
-	TRBV2	TRBJ2-5	many	CASSPHRLGGEETQYF	TGTGCCAGCAGCCCTCACAGGCTAGGGGGGGAAGAGACCCAGTACTTC
TRBD1	TRBV5-4	TRBJ1-6	-	CASSYRGTNSPLHF	TGTGCCAGCAGCTACAGGGGAACTAATTCACCCCTCCACTTT
TRBD1	TRBV15	TRBJ2-7	many	CATSRGRQGGYEQYF	TGTGCCACCAGCAGAGGCAGACAGGGTGGTTACGAGCAGTACTTC
-	TRBV20-1	TRBJ1-5	many	CSAIVTGNQPQHF	TGCAGTGCTATTGTTACAGGCAATCAGCCCCAGCATTTT
TRBD2	TRBV2	TRBJ2-5	many	CASSEGALAGGETQYF	TGTGCCAGCAGTGAAGGTGCACTAGCGGGGGGAGAGACCCAGTACTTC
-	TRBV10-2	TRBJ1-1	few	CASSGGQEAFF	TGCGCCAGCAGTGGAGGACAGGAAGCTTTCTTT
-	TRBV12-3/TRBV12-4	TRBJ1-1	-	CASSAGGAFTEAFF	TGTGCCAGCAGCGCGGGGGGCGCATTCACTGAAGCTTTCTTT
TRBD1	TRBV6-2/TRBV6-3	TRBJ1-2	-	CASSFIPRGLRPNGYTF	TGTGCCAGCAGTTTTATACCCAGGGGGCTCAGGCCGAATGGCTACACCTTC
-	TRBV7-9	TRBJ1-1	many	CASSLQGADTEAFF	TGTGCCAGCAGCCTACAGGGAGCGGACACTGAAGCTTTCTTT
TRBD1	TRBV20-1	TRBJ1-2	many	CSARDRGQWLTNYGYTF	TGCAGTGCTAGAGATCGGGGACAGTGGTTAACAAACTATGGCTACACCTTC
-	TRBV3-1	TRBJ1-6	many	CASSHRGQGPPLHF	TGTGCCAGCAGCCATCGGGGCCAAGGGCCACCCCTCCACTTT
TRBD1	TRBV5-4	TRBJ1-1	many	CATLGYRGPNTEAFF	TGTGCCACCTTGGGTTACAGGGGGCCGAACACTGAAGCTTTCTTT
-	TRBV28	TRBJ2-1	few	CASSVPGLQPYNEQFF	TGTGCCAGCAGTGTCCCGGGACTCCAACCTTACAATGAGCAGTTCTTC
TRBD1	TRBV20-1	TRBJ1-5	many	CSAGTDSNQPQHF	TGCAGTGCTGGGACAGACAGCAATCAGCCCCAGCATTTT
-	TRBV13	TRBJ2-3	many	CASSAELDRLTDTQYF	TGTGCCAGCAGCGCTGAACTGGACAGACTCACAGATACGCAGTATTTT
-	TRBV18	TRBJ1-1	many	CASSPLSGGETEAFF	TGTGCCAGCTCACCACTTTCCGGGGGAGAAACTGAAGCTTTCTTT
TRBD1	TRBV7-9	TRBJ1-2	-	CASSSEQTGGANYGYTF	TGTGCCAGCAGCTCAGAACAAACAGGGGGAGCTAACTATGGCTACACCTTC
-	TRBV20-1	TRBJ1-1	many	CSAPLGGSTEAFF	TGCAGTGCTCCATTGGGGGGGTCCACTGAAGCTTTCTTT
TRBD2	TRBV7-2	TRBJ2-1	-	CASSFGGGTSYNEQFF	TGTGCCAGCAGCTTCGGGGGGGGAACCTCCTACAATGAGCAGTTCTTC
-	TRBV4-1	TRBJ2-3	-	CASAASGAEDTQYF	TGCGCCAGCGCCGCGTCAGGGGCGGAAGATACGCAGTATTTT
-	TRBV5-5	TRBJ1-4	few	CASSGQAQAQLFF	TGTGCCAGCAGCGGACAAGCGCAGGCACAACTGTTTTTT
-	TRBV6-2/TRBV6-3	TRBJ1-4	-	CASTRPGGNEKLFF	TGTGCCAGCACTAGACCTGGGGGTAATGAAAAACTGTTTTTT
-	TRBV5-1	TRBJ2-6	many	CASSLAARVRSGANVLTF	TGCGCCAGCAGCTTGGCCGCCAGGGTGAGGTCTGGGGCCAACGTCCTGACTTTC
TRBD1	TRBV11-2	TRBJ1-2	many	CASSTETGSLTF	TGTGCCAGCAGCACCGAGACAGGGTCTCTCACCTTC
-	TRBV18	TRBJ2-5	many	CASSRQAVRETTETQYF	TGTGCCAGCTCACGCCAAGCGGTGAGGGAGACGACAGAGACCCAGTACTTC
-	TRBV29-1	TRBJ2-2	many	CSATPAGRNTGELFF	TGCAGCGCAACTCCGGCCGGCAGGAACACCGGGGAGCTGTTTTTT
TRBD1	TRBV7-9	TRBJ2-4	many	CASSPVGDRGKNIQYF	TGTGCCAGCAGCCCCGTAGGGGACAGGGGCAAAAACATTCAGTACTTC
-	TRBV7-9	TRBJ1-1	many	CATIDLGHLNTEAFF	TGTGCCACCATCGATCTGGGACACTTGAACACTGAAGCTTTCTTT
-	TRBV20-1	TRBJ1-5	many	CSARQGEQPQHF	TGCAGTGCTAGACAGGGAGAACAGCCCCAGCATTTT
-	TRBV20-1	TRBJ2-7	many	CSASGVLSSYEQYF	TGCAGTGCTAGCGGGGTCCTTTCAAGCTACGAGCAGTACTTC
-	TRBV5-1	TRBJ2-3	many	CASSVLGGSSTDTQYF	TGCGCCAGCAGCGTATTAGGAGGGTCTAGCACAGATACGCAGTATTTT
-	TRBV6-1	TRBJ2-2	many	CASIPGRIANTGELFF	TGTGCCAGCATCCCGGGACGGATAGCGAACACCGGGGAGCTGTTTTTT
-	TRBV29-1	TRBJ2-1	many	CSVVLLEQFF	TGCAGCGTTGTATTGCTTGAGCAGTTCTTC
-	TRBV28	TRBJ2-5	-	CASSLYSSSQTQYF	TGTGCCAGCAGTTTATATTCTAGTTCACAGACCCAGTACTTC
-	TRBV19	TRBJ1-1	many	CASSTLSGDTEAFF	TGTGCCAGTAGTACCCTCTCAGGGGACACTGAAGCTTTCTTT
TRBD2	TRBV5-6	TRBJ2-3	many	CASSEPGGAPDTQYF	TGTGCCAGCAGCGAACCGGGAGGGGCGCCAGATACGCAGTATTTT
-	TRBV4-1	TRBJ1-2	few	CASSQGGQGKGNGYTF	TGCGCCAGCAGCCAAGGAGGGCAGGGTAAGGGGAATGGCTACACCTTC
-	TRBV7-2	TRBJ2-7	many	CASSYAGGSYEQYF	TGTGCCAGCAGCTATGCCGGGGGCTCCTACGAGCAGTACTTC
-	TRBV25-1	TRBJ1-3	-	CASSELGSRNTIYF	TGTGCCAGCAGTGAATTAGGGTCCCGAAACACCATATATTTT
-	TRBV3-1	TRBJ1-6	many	CASSPQGSPLHF	TGTGCCAGCAGCCCCCAGGGGTCACCCCTCCACTTT
-	TRBV27	TRBJ2-7	few	CASFSPGRFEQYF	TGTGCCAGTTTCTCGCCAGGCCGGTTTGAGCAGTACTTC
TRBD1	TRBV14	TRBJ2-2	many	CASSKDRGYGELFF	TGTGCCAGCAGCAAGGACAGGGGCTACGGGGAGCTGTTTTTT
TRBD1	TRBV10-3	TRBJ1-2	few	CAISKQGNYGYTF	TGTGCCATCTCAAAACAGGGGAACTATGGCTACACCTTC
-	TRBV5-1	TRBJ1-2	many	CASSLRDIGNYGYTF	TGCGCCAGCAGCTTGCGGGACATAGGCAACTATGGCTACACCTTC
TRBD2	TRBV20-1	TRBJ2-7	-	CSAPPGLAGIPYEQYF	TGCAGTGCACCCCCGGGACTAGCGGGGATCCCCTACGAGCAGTACTTC
-	TRBV20-1	TRBJ2-3	-	CSASTRGSTDTQYF	TGCAGTGCTAGCACTAGAGGGAGCACAGATACGCAGTATTTT
TRBD1	TRBV6-1	TRBJ1-6	many	CASSRTGTVNSPLHF	TGTGCCAGCAGCCGGACCGGGACAGTCAATTCACCCCTCCACTTT
TRBD1	TRBV2	TRBJ1-1	many	CASSEPGQANTEAFF	TGTGCCAGCAGTGAGCCGGGACAGGCGAACACTGAAGCTTTCTTT